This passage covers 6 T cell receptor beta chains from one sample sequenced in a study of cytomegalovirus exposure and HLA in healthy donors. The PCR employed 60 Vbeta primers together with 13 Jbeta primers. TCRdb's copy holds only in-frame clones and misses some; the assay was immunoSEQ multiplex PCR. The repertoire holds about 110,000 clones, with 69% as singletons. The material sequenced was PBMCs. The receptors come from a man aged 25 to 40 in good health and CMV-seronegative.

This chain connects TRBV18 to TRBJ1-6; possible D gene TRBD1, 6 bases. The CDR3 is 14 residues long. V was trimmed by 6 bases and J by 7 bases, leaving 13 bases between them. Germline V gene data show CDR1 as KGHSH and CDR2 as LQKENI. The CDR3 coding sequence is TGTGCCAGCTCCCCCGAGGGGGTAAATTCACCCCTCCACTTT. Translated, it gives CASSPEGVNSPLHF.

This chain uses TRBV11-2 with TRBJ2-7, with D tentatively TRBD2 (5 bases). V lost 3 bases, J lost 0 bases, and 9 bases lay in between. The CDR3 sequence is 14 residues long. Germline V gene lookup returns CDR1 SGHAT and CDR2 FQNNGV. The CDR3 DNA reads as TGTGCCAGCAGCTTCTTGGGAGCCTCCTACGAGCAGTACTTC. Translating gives CASSFLGASYEQYF.

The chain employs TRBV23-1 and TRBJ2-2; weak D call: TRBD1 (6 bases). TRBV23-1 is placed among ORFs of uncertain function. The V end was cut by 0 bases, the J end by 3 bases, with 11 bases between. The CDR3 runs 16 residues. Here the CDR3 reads CASSQSRSGDTGELFF. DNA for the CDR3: TGCGCCAGCAGTCAATCGAGGTCAGGGGACACCGGGGAGCTGTTTTTT.

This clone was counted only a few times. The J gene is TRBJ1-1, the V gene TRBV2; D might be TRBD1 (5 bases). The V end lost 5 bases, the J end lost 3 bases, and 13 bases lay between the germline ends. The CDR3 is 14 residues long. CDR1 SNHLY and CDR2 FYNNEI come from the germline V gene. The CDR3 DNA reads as TGTGCCAGCAGTATTCAGGGCACGGACACTGAAGCTTTCTTT. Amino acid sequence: CASSIQGTDTEAFF.

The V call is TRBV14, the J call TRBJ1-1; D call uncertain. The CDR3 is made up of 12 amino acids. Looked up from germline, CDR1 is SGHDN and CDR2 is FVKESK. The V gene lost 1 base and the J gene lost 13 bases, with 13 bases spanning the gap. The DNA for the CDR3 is TGTGCCAGCAGCCAAGGTGGGAGGGCGCATTTCTTT. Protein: CASSQGGRAHFF.

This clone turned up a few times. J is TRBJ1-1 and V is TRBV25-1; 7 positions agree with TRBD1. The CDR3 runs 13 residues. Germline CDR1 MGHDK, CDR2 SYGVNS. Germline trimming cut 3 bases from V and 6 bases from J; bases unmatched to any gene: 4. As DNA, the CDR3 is TGTGCCAGCAGTGATTACCAGGGGGCTGAAGCTTTCTTT. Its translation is CASSDYQGAEAFF.